This T cell receptor beta chain was identified in a study of T cells in Graves' hyperthyroidism and ophthalmopathy. Germline-derived CDR1 and CDR2 are ENHRY and SYGVKD. V lost 6 bases and J 1 base, leaving 16 bases between the germline ends. This CDR3 contains 15 residues. There were TCR beta CDR3 regions amplified from RNA transcripts. The TCR CDR3 was amplified in a first-round RT-PCR using the HTBI primer set. MiXCR, run by TCRdb on the multiplex PCR reads, gives a single entry per CDR3 protein. The sample yields under 300,000 distinct CDR3 sequences, approximately 12% seen once. Source material: blood. This sequence was found in a woman aged 25-40 years with Graves' hyperthyroidism that later progressed to Graves' ophthalmopathy. This chain connects TRBV10-3 to TRBJ2-7; D is possibly TRBD2 (7 bases). Here the CDR3 reads CAISAGAGRSYEQYF. CDR3 bases: TGTGCCATCAGCGCGGGGGCGGGCCGGTCCTACGAGCAGTACTTC.